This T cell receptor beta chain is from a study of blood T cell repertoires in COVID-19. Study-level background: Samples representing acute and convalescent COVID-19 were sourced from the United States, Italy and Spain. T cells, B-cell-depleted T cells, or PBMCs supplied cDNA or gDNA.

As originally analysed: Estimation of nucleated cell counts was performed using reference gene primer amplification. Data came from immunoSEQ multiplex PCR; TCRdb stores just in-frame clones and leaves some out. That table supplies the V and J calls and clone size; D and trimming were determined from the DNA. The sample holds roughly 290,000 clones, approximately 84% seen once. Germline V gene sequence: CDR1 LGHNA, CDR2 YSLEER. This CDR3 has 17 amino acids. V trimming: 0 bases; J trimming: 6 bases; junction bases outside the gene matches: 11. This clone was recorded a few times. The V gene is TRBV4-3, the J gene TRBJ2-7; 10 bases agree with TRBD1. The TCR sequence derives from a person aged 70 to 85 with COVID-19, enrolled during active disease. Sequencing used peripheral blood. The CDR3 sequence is CASSQDLRDRGSGEQYF. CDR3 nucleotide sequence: TGCGCCAGCAGCCAAGACCTCCGGGACAGGGGATCGGGCGAGCAGTACTTC.